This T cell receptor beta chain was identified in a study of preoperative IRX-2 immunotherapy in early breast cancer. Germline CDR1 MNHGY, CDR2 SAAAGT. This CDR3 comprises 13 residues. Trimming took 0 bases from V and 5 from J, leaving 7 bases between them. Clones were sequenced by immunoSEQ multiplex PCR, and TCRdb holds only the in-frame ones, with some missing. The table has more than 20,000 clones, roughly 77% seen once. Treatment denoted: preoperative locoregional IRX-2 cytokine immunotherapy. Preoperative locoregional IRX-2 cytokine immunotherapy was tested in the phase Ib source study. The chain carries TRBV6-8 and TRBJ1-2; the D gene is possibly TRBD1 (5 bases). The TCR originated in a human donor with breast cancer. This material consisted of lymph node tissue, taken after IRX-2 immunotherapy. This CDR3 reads CASSYSKGYGYTF. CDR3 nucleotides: TGTGCCAGCAGTTACTCGAAGGGGTATGGCTACACCTTC.